Presented here are 12 T cell receptor beta chains from one specimen sequenced in a study of long-term antiretroviral therapy in people with HIV. A v3.0 immunoSEQ assay was performed at survey level. Produced via immunoSEQ multiplex PCR; TCRdb's table is partial and in-frame only. The table lists about 25,000 clones, around 83% of them singletons. The sequenced sample was unsorted PBMCs, obtained 3 years after starting antiretroviral therapy. The receptors were gathered from a man younger than 35 with HIV.

This chain uses TRBV6-5 with TRBJ2-1, with 9 bases fitting TRBD1. The CDR3 has 14 amino acids. V dropped 2 bases and J dropped 4; count of bases not matched to a gene: 0. Germline V gives CDR1 MNHEY, CDR2 SVGAGI. This chain's CDR3 is CASSYGTGYNEQFF. In DNA form, the CDR3 reads TGTGCCAGCAGTTACGGGACAGGGTACAATGAGCAGTTCTTC.

This chain connects TRBV7-9 to TRBJ1-2; 9 bases line up with TRBD1. This CDR3 has 15 residues. Germline V gene sequence: CDR1 SEHNR, CDR2 FQNEAQ (reference sequence). Trimming removed 5 bases from V and 4 bases from J; junction bases left unmatched: 8. The CDR3 loop reads CASSLQGARIYGYTF. CDR3 nucleotides: TGTGCCAGCAGCCTACAGGGGGCAAGGATCTATGGCTACACCTTC.

V gene TRBV4-2 combines with J gene TRBJ2-5, with 9 bases fitting TRBD2. Per germline, CDR1 LGHNA and CDR2 YNFKEQ. The CDR3 contains 15 residues. After removal of 0 bases from V and 8 bases from J, the junction contained 7 bases not matched to a gene. This chain's CDR3 is CASSQEGGGAPTQYF. Here the CDR3 DNA reads TGTGCCAGCAGCCAAGAAGGCGGGGGGGCGCCCACCCAGTACTTC.

The chain recombines TRBV25-1 with TRBJ2-5; 9 positions agree with TRBD2. The CDR3 sequence is 16 residues long. The V gene end was trimmed by 1 base and the J gene end by 1 base; junction bases not matched to a gene: 4. CDR1 and CDR2 (germline): MGHDK, SYGVNS. The CDR3 coding sequence is TGTGCCAGCAGTGAATCGAGCGGGGGGCCCCAAGAGACCCAGTACTTC. Translating it yields CASSESSGGPQETQYF. Filled out from reference TRBV25-1 and TRBJ2-5, the complete variable domain reads EADIYQTPRYLVIGTGKKITLECSQTMGHDKMYWYQQDPGMELHLIHYSYGVNSTEKGDLSSESTVSRIRTEHFPLTLESARPSHTSQYLCASSESSGGPQETQYFGPGTRLLVL.

This clone showed up just once. This chain joins TRBV27 and TRBJ2-5; 9 bases are a match to TRBD1. The DNA end favors TRBJ2-7, so the J call may be wrong. CDR3 length equals 15 residues. The germline V gene has CDR1 MNHEY and CDR2 SMNVEV (reference sequence). CDR3 DNA sequence: TGTGCCAGCAGTTTGACAGGGGGAAGCTCCTACGAGCAGTACTTC. It translates to CASSLTGGSSYEQYF.

A note on this clone: This sample includes further DNA sequences coding for the same CDR3. V gene TRBV9 combines with J gene TRBJ2-7; D is unresolved. The CDR3 sequence is 13 residues long. Germline CDR1 reads SGDLS; CDR2 reads YYNGEE. Trimming took 0 bases from V and 1 from J, leaving 5 bases between them. CDR3 bases: TGTGCCAGCAGCGTAGAAGGATCCTACGAGCAGTACTTC. The encoded protein is CASSVEGSYEQYF. The full variable domain, in which reference TRBV9 and TRBJ2-7 provide the parts outside the CDR3, is DSGVTQTPKHLITATGQRVTLRCSPRSGDLSVYWYQQSLDQGLQFLIQYYNGEERAKGNILERFSAQQFPDLHSELNLSSLELGDSALYFCASSVEGSYEQYFGPGTRLTVT.

V gene TRBV29-1 combines with J gene TRBJ2-5; the D is unclear. The CDR3 sequence is 11 residues long. V was shortened by 4 bases and J by 3 bases, with 6 bases between the two germline ends. Germline values: CDR1 SQVTM, CDR2 ANQGSEA. The chain's CDR3 is CSVAVEETQYF. In nucleotides, the CDR3 is TGCAGCGTTGCAGTGGAAGAGACCCAGTACTTC.

V is TRBV5-1 and J is TRBJ2-5; the match to TRBD1 covers 7 bases. Germline-derived CDR1 and CDR2 are SGHRS and YFSETQ. There are 15 residues in the CDR3. The V segment lost 2 bases and the J segment 5 bases; nucleotides outside the gene matches: 9. In nucleotides, the CDR3 is TGCGCCAGCAGCTTCGAACAGGGGTCTAGGGAGACCCAGTACTTC. Translated: CASSFEQGSRETQYF. The variable domain in full, completed from reference TRBV5-1 and TRBJ2-5, reads KAGVTQTPRYLIKTRGQQVTLSCSPISGHRSVSWYQQTPGQGLQFLFEYFSETQRNKGNFPGRFSGRQFSNSRSEMNVSTLELGDSALYLCASSFEQGSRETQYFGPGTRLLVL.

V and J are TRBV10-3 and TRBJ2-1; 7 bases agree with TRBD2. The trim removed 6 bases at V and 6 bases at J, leaving 11 bases unmatched. Germline V gene data show CDR1 as ENHRY and CDR2 as SYGVKD. The CDR3 extends over 15 amino acids. CDR3 nucleotides: TGTGCCATCAGGGTCGGGCCTAGCGGTACCAATGAGCAGTTCTTC. It translates to CAIRVGPSGTNEQFF.

CDR3 loop: CASSVVGVFYYEQYV. The DNA of the CDR3 is TGTGCCAGCAGCGTAGTTGGCGTCTTTTACTACGAGCAGTACGTC. The gene calls are TRBV9 and TRBJ2-7, with D unresolved. The germline V and J ends were trimmed by 0 bases and 3 bases, with 13 bases remaining between them. This CDR3 has 15 residues. CDR1 SGDLS and CDR2 YYNGEE come from the germline V gene.

V and J are TRBV5-1 and TRBJ2-3; maybe TRBD1 (6 bases). This CDR3 comprises 15 residues. Germline-derived CDR1 and CDR2 are SGHRS and YFSETQ. V gave up 0 bases and J gave up 4 bases, with 12 bases separating them. The CDR3 here is CASSLAGQRPDTQYF. Written as DNA, the CDR3 is TGCGCCAGCAGCTTGGCAGGACAGCGGCCAGATACGCAGTATTTT.

The rearrangement joins TRBV5-1 to TRBJ1-2, with 8 bases matching TRBD1. With V trimmed by 0 bases and J by 6 bases, 7 bases remained unmatched. Germline-derived CDR1 and CDR2 are SGHRS and YFSETQ. The CDR3 loop spans 15 amino acids. The CDR3 sequence: CASSLERSGGNGYTF. Here the CDR3 DNA reads TGCGCCAGCAGCTTGGAAAGGTCAGGGGGCAATGGCTACACCTTC.